This TCR beta chain comes out of a study of blood T cells in healthy people across ages. Study-wide background: Roughly one uniquely barcoded beta molecule per two T cells was captured. The study's findings and limits: Both higher diversity and more naive CD4+ cells marked long-lived donors when set against aged donors.

The CDR3 length is 12 residues. In germline, CDR1 is DFQATT, CDR2 SNEGSKA (reference sequence). Trimming shortened V by 5 bases and J by 4 bases, and 9 bases separated the two germline ends. This clonotype was detected a few times. Its target is not known. Isolation yielded PBMCs, at least 7 million per sample, in every case. A second PCR, run for roughly 7 to 12 cycles, used a sample-barcoded 5' primer plus a J-beta primer mix. TCRdb re-called the 5' RACE reads with MiXCR, one entry per CDR3 protein. Counted here are around 1.5 million distinct CDR3 sequences, around two fifths occurring once; the ten biggest clones make up 7.9%.

Sequencing used blood. This TCR derives from a woman aged 18 to 35 in good health. This sequence joins TRBV20-1 and TRBJ2-1; D is unresolved. The DNA for the CDR3 is TGCAGTGCTGGTCCAGCTTACAATGAGCAGTTCTTC. The encoded protein is CSAGPAYNEQFF.